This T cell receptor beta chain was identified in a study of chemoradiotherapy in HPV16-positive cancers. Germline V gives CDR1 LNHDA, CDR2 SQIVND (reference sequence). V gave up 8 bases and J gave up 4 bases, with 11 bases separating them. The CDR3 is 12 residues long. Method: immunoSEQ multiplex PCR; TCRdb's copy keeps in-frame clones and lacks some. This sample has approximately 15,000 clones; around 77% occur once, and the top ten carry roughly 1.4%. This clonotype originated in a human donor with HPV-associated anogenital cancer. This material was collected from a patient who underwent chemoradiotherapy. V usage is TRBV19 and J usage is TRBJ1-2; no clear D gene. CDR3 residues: CASFQAPYGYTF. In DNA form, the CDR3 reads TGTGCCAGTTTTCAGGCCCCCTATGGCTACACCTTC. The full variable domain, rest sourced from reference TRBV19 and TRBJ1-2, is DGGITQSPKYLFRKEGQNVTLSCEQNLNHDAMYWYRQDPGQGLRLIYYSQIVNDFQKGDIAEGYSVSREKKESFPLTVTSAQKNPTAFYLCASFQAPYGYTFGSGTRLTVV.